Sequencing of this T cell receptor beta chain was carried out in a study of T-cell reconstitution after alpha-beta-depleted transplantation in children. The CDR3 totals 14 residues. V was clipped by 0 bases and J by 4 bases, with 10 bases between them. The germline gives CDR1 SQVTM, CDR2 ANQGSEA. This clonotype was seen many times. This sample's TCRbeta library carried unique molecular identifier barcodes. TCRdb re-analysed the PCR reads in MiXCR, keeping a single row per CDR3 protein. Of roughly 500,000 distinct CDR3 sequences in the sample, roughly an eighth are singletons; the top ten hold under 7%.

The sequencing here drew on PBMCs from the stem cell graft donor, taken from the stem cell graft. This receptor was identified in a human donor who donated a stem cell graft to a child with combined immunodeficiency. The chain recombines TRBV29-1 with TRBJ2-1, with D perhaps matching TRBD1 or TRBD2 (5 bases each). For the CDR3, the DNA is TGCAGCGTTGAAGATCTTGGGGGATACAATGAGCAGTTCTTC. This translates into CSVEDLGGYNEQFF.